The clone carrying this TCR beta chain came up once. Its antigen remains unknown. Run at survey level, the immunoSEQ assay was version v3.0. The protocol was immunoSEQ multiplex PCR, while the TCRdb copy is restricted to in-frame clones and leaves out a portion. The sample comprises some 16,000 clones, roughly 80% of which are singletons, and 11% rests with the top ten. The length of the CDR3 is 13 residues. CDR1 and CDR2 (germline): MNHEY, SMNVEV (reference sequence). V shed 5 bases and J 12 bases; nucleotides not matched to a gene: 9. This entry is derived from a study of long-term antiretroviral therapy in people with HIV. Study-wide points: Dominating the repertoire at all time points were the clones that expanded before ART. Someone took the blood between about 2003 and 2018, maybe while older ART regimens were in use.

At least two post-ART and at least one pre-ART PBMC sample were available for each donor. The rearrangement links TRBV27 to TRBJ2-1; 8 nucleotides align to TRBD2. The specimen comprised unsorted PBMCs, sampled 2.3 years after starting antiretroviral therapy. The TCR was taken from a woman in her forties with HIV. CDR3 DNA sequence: TGTGCCAGCAGTCGCCCGGGAGGGCCTTCGCAGTTCTTC. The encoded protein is CASSRPGGPSQFF.